The clone carrying this T cell receptor beta chain has a count of ten or more. What it recognizes is unknown. The data were taken from a study of regulatory T cells in long-lasting Graves disease. Libraries of TCR beta came from iRepertoire HTBI primers plus Arm-PCR of CDR3 regions. Each CDR3 protein is one row after TCRdb ran MiXCR on the multiplex PCR reads. This sample has 500,000 or so distinct CDR3 sequences, with under 20% found just once. Study results and limitations: Compared with new cases, persistent Graves' patients showed reduced TCR diversity. Persistent disease samples used TRBV28, TRBJ1-2 and TRBJ2-5 preferentially.

The ends were cut back, 2 bases at V and 2 bases at J, with 12 bases in the middle. This CDR3 is built from 15 residues. Germline CDR1 and CDR2: GTSNPN and SVGIG (reference sequence). Indicated time point: newly diagnosed GD, antithyroid drugs for less than 3 months. Preparation of the TCR library used RNA extracted from PBMCs. This sample was shared with a second study, whose subject was T cells in Graves' hyperthyroidism and ophthalmopathy. As that study records: HTBI primers were used for first-round RT-PCR of the TCR CDR3.

Sequenced here: peripheral blood mononuclear cells (PBMCs), sampled at new diagnosis, from a patient treated with antithyroid drugs. The receptor was isolated from a man aged 40-50 years with Graves disease. The chain uses TRBV30 and TRBJ2-2; D is perhaps TRBD1 or TRBD2 (5 bases each). CDR3 in amino acids: CAWSPPGPNTGELFF. The DNA of the CDR3 is TGTGCCTGGAGTCCCCCGGGGCCTAACACCGGGGAGCTGTTTTTT.